The 15 T cell receptor beta chains reported below all come from one sample, sequenced in a study of CD8 T cells in ankylosing spondylitis. TCRdb independently ran MiXCR on the 5' RACE reads; one entry per CDR3 protein. The table has around 25,000 distinct CDR3 sequences, roughly a sixth seen once. Sequencing was performed on blood. These receptors were taken from a male donor with ankylosing spondylitis or in good health (not recorded which).

The CDR3 sequence: CASSYLGTGTGELFF. As DNA, the CDR3 is TGTGCCAGCAGTTACCTTGGGACAGGGACCGGGGAGCTGTTTTTT. The chain has TRBV6-2 or TRBV6-3 and TRBJ2-2; 9 bases fit TRBD1. The germline gives CDR1 MNHEY, CDR2 SVGEGT. J gave up 5 bases and V 2 bases, and 3 bases lay outside the gene matches. The CDR3 sequence is 15 residues long.

This chain's CDR3 is CSARGTGTNTGELFF. CDR3 nucleotide sequence: TGCAGTGCTAGGGGGACAGGGACGAACACCGGGGAGCTGTTTTTT. The chain links TRBV20-1 to TRBJ2-2, with 9 bases lining up with TRBD1. CDR1 is DFQATT and CDR2 is SNEGSKA in the germline V gene (reference sequence). With 3 bases clipped from V and 0 bases from J, the junction kept 2 bases outside the gene matches. This CDR3 region has 15 residues.

V and J are TRBV6-6 and TRBJ2-1; 8 nucleotides match TRBD1. The germline V gene has CDR1 MNHNY and CDR2 SVGAGI (reference sequence). V was pared by 6 bases and J by 2 bases, with 3 bases of the junction left unmatched. This CDR3 has 14 residues. The CDR3 DNA reads as TGTGCCAGCAGGCCGGACAGGGCCTACAATGAGCAGTTCTTC. Amino acid sequence: CASRPDRAYNEQFF.

This clonotype occurred many times. The CDR3 DNA reads TGTGCCAGCAGTTACCAGGAGGATGAAGCTTTCTTT. It codes for CASSYQEDEAFF. V gene TRBV6-6 combines with J gene TRBJ1-1; no definite D call. This CDR3 spans 12 amino acids. Germline V CDR1 and CDR2: MNHNY, SVGAGI (reference sequence). Trimming stripped 2 bases from V and 7 bases from J, with 8 bases between.

This clonotype was counted at least ten times. The chain recombines TRBV7-6 with TRBJ2-2; 12 positions match TRBD2. Germline trimming cut 5 bases from V and 6 bases from J; bases unmatched to any gene: 7. The CDR3 spans 16 residues. The germline CDR1 and CDR2 sequences are SGHVS and FNYEAQ. The CDR3 nucleotides are TGTGCCAGCAGCGAACTAAGACTAGCGGGGGCCGGGGAGCTGTTTTTT. It encodes CASSELRLAGAGELFF. Complete variable domain (other parts from reference TRBV7-6 and TRBJ2-2): GAGVSQSPRYKVTKRGQDVALRCDPISGHVSLYWYRQALGQGPEFLTYFNYEAQQDKSGLPNDRFSAERPEGSISTLTIQRTEQRDSAMYRCASSELRLAGAGELFFGEGSRLTVL.

This clonotype has ten or more counts. The V and J genes are TRBV12-3 or TRBV12-4 and TRBJ1-5; 7 nucleotides agree with TRBD1. V lost 5 bases and J lost 5; bases outside the gene matches: 6. CDR3 length: 14 residues. The CDR3 spells CASSLQGTDQPQHF. Here the CDR3 DNA reads TGTGCCAGCAGTCTACAGGGGACCGATCAGCCCCAGCATTTT.

The rearrangement uses TRBV10-3 and TRBJ1-4; D remains ambiguous. The germline V gene has CDR1 ENHRY and CDR2 SYGVKD. This CDR3 has 15 amino acids. The V end lost 0 bases, the J end lost 7 bases, and 12 bases lay between the germline ends. For the CDR3, the DNA is TGTGCCATCAGTGAGTCGATAGGGTCCGGTGAAAAACTGTTTTTT. Protein: CAISESIGSGEKLFF.

This clonotype was detected a few times. The rearrangement uses TRBV6-5 and TRBJ1-5, with D possibly being TRBD1 (5 bases). From germline, CDR1 is MNHEY and CDR2 SVGAGI. The CDR3 is made up of 17 amino acids. V was shortened by 6 bases and J by 2 bases, with 20 bases between the two germline ends. The CDR3 coding sequence is TGTGCCAGCAGACCGGGGACGGGGACGGTGGGCAATCAGCCCCAGCATTTT. Its protein product is CASRPGTGTVGNQPQHF.

This clonotype has a handful of counts. The chain has TRBV20-1 and TRBJ2-2; D possibly corresponds to TRBD2 (6 bases). This CDR3 has 16 residues. The germline V gene encodes CDR1 DFQATT and CDR2 SNEGSKA (reference sequence). With 0 bases removed from V and 2 bases from J, the gap between germline ends came to 13 bases. This chain's CDR3 is CSARETGSGNTGELFF. DNA for the CDR3: TGCAGTGCTAGAGAAACGGGTAGCGGTAACACCGGGGAGCTGTTTTTT.

This clonotype was recorded at least ten times. The chain is built from TRBV29-1 and TRBJ2-3; 8 bases match TRBD2. There are 14 residues in the CDR3. Germline loops: CDR1 SQVTM, CDR2 ANQGSEA. J was trimmed by 1 base and V by 6 bases; bases with no gene match: 6. CDR3 sequence: CSVDTSGRTDTQYF. DNA of the CDR3: TGCAGCGTGGACACTAGCGGTCGCACAGATACGCAGTATTTT.

The J gene is TRBJ2-1, the V gene TRBV11-2; 12 positions match TRBD2. The J segment lost 1 base and the V segment lost 1 base, leaving 8 bases of the junction unmatched. This CDR3 spans 19 amino acids. Germline values: CDR1 SGHAT, CDR2 FQNNGV. The CDR3 DNA reads as TGTGCCAGCAGCTTAGGTGGGGCTAGCGGGAGGGCTTCCTACAATGAGCAGTTCTTC. Protein: CASSLGGASGRASYNEQFF. Combining the CDR3 with reference TRBV11-2 and TRBJ2-1 gives the whole variable domain EAGVAQSPRYKIIEKRQSVAFWCNPISGHATLYWYQQILGQGPKLLIQFQNNGVVDDSQLPKDRFSAERLKGVDSTLKIQPAKLEDSAVYLCASSLGGASGRASYNEQFFGPGTRLTVL.

The gene calls are TRBV7-2 and TRBJ1-5; the D is unclear. The CDR3 runs to 13 residues. V lost 0 bases and J lost 5, with 5 bases in between. The V gene's germline CDR1 is SGHTA and CDR2 FQGNSA. For the CDR3, the DNA is TGTGCCAGCAGCTTAGCAAGGGATCAGCCCCAGCATTTT. Translating gives CASSLARDQPQHF.

This clonotype was observed many times. The chain has TRBV7-3 and TRBJ2-1; D assignment may be TRBD1 or TRBD2 (6 bases each). This CDR3 contains 14 residues. The germline gives CDR1 SGHTA, CDR2 FQGTGA. The ends were cut back, 8 bases at V and 6 bases at J, with 17 bases in the middle. The CDR3 spells CASGSAGQFNEQFF. The CDR3, as DNA: TGTGCCAGCGGGTCGGCGGGACAATTCAATGAGCAGTTCTTC.

The gene calls are TRBV7-2 and TRBJ2-1; no reliable D call. V lost 1 base and J lost 7, with 11 bases in between. Germline V gene data show CDR1 as SGHTA and CDR2 as FQGNSA. The CDR3 consists of 14 residues. The CDR3 region is CASSLGRSGNEQFF. The CDR3 coding sequence is TGTGCCAGCAGCTTAGGACGTAGTGGGAATGAGCAGTTCTTC.

The V call is TRBV10-2, the J call TRBJ1-5; tentatively, D is TRBD1 (5 bases). Germline V gene lookup returns CDR1 WSHSY and CDR2 SAAADI. This CDR3 comprises 14 residues. The germline V and J ends were trimmed by 6 bases and 2 bases, with 11 bases remaining between them. CDR3 DNA sequence: TGCGCCAGCAGGGTGGGGGACGGCAATCAGCCCCAGCATTTT. It yields the protein CASRVGDGNQPQHF.